These 10 T cell receptor beta chains originate from one sample sequenced in a study of human T cells and chemical hapten exposure. TCRdb re-analysed the RACE reads in MiXCR, keeping a single row per CDR3 protein. This table holds approximately 340,000 distinct CDR3 sequences, about 7% found once. Time point reported: patch test 1, 2 weeks after DPC sensitization. Noted treatment: therapeutic diphenylcyclopropenone sensitization with weekly scalp DPC. Sequences were derived from whole blood, sampled in connection with sensitization to the hapten diphenylcyclopropenone (DPC). The receptors here all came from a woman in her late teens or twenties with alopecia areata. Some clones in this sample may be carry-over from other donors' samples.

The V and J genes are TRBV5-6 and TRBJ1-1, with TRBD1 matching 9 bases. Looked up from germline, CDR1 is SGHDT and CDR2 is YYEEEE. The CDR3 spans 18 residues. V was pared by 6 bases and J by 2 bases, with 17 bases of the junction left unmatched. The CDR3: CASISQGRWDRDNTEAFF. The DNA for the CDR3 is TGTGCCAGCATCTCCCAAGGGCGATGGGACAGGGATAACACTGAAGCTTTCTTT.

This clonotype was seen a handful of times. The rearrangement links TRBV28 to TRBJ2-7, with D perhaps being TRBD1 or TRBD2 (5 bases each). V lost 7 bases and J 3 bases, leaving 16 bases between the germline ends. The CDR3 has 14 amino acids. CDR1 and CDR2 (germline): MDHEN, SYDVKM. As DNA, the CDR3 is TGTGCCAGCACCCGGGACGGCAGATACTACGAGCAGTACTTC. Residues: CASTRDGRYYEQYF. The full variable domain, completed using reference TRBV28 and TRBJ2-7, is DVKVTQSSRYLVKRTGEKVFLECVQDMDHENMFWYRQDPGLGLRLIYFSYDVKMKEKGDIPEGYSVSREKKERFSLILESASTNQTSMYLCASTRDGRYYEQYFGPGTRLTVT.

This clonotype was recorded a few times. The genes are TRBV6-2 or TRBV6-3 and TRBJ1-2; D is unresolved. Germline-derived CDR1 and CDR2 are MNHEY and SVGEGT. This CDR3 has 15 residues. V was pared by 3 bases and J by 2 bases, with 13 bases between. The CDR3 protein is CASSYPLDQNYGYTF. The CDR3 DNA follows: TGTGCCAGCAGTTATCCCCTGGACCAAAACTATGGCTACACCTTC.

This clonotype was observed a handful of times. The CDR3 loop reads CASSLFPTLPWDRVTDTQYF. In nucleotides, the CDR3 is TGTGCCAGCAGCTTGTTCCCCACCCTACCGTGGGACAGGGTCACAGATACGCAGTATTTT. J is TRBJ2-3 and V is TRBV5-6; 9 nucleotides match TRBD1. Germline CDR1 and CDR2: SGHDT and YYEEEE. J gave up 2 bases and V 1 base, and 17 bases lay outside the gene matches. There are 20 residues in the CDR3.

This clonotype was picked up many times. The chain links TRBV6-6 to TRBJ1-5; TRBD1 might be the D (5 bases). CDR3 length: 17 residues. V gave up 2 bases and J gave up 3 bases, with 17 bases separating them. Germline CDR1 and CDR2: MNHNY and SVGAGI (reference sequence). This chain's CDR3 is CASSYTPGPKSNQPQHF. The CDR3 DNA sequence: TGTGCCAGCAGTTACACACCGGGACCAAAATCCAATCAGCCCCAGCATTTT.

This clonotype was counted a few times. This chain links TRBV9 with TRBJ2-7, with D possibly TRBD2 on 5 matching bases. Germline loops: CDR1 SGDLS, CDR2 YYNGEE. CDR3 length: 14 residues. With 6 bases removed from V and 2 bases from J, the gap between germline ends came to 15 bases. This CDR3 is CASTRTDGTYEQYF. DNA of the CDR3: TGTGCCAGCACCCGTACCGACGGGACCTACGAGCAGTACTTC.

This clonotype occurred a few times. One junction end disagrees with the germline gene, perhaps due to a read error. The rearrangement uses TRBV7-8 and TRBJ2-5; D is unresolved. CDR1 is SGHVS and CDR2 is FQNEAQ in the germline V gene. This CDR3 has 11 amino acids. The CDR3 sequence is CASSLTENQYF. DNA for the CDR3: TGTGCCAGCAGCTTAACGGAGAACCAGTACTTC.

The chain has TRBV6-1 and TRBJ1-1; no firm D call. CDR1 is MNHNS, CDR2 SASEGT, per germline. Trimming took off 7 bases at V and 0 bases at J, with 12 bases between the two ends. There are 14 residues in the CDR3. The CDR3 DNA follows: TGTGCCAGCACCCGATCTAATCTGAACACTGAAGCTTTCTTT. Translation gives CASTRSNLNTEAFF.

About this clonotype: At one boundary the junction diverges from the germline segment, which might be a read error. The chain couples TRBV6-5 to TRBJ1-1, with a possible D match to TRBD1 (5 bases). This CDR3 comprises 15 residues. CDR1 and CDR2 (germline): MNHEY, SVGAGI. CDR3 sequence (DNA): TGTGCCAGCAAGCTCTCTGGAGGGGAGAACGCTGAAGCTTTCTTT. Protein: CASKLSGGENAEAFF.

V gene TRBV5-1 combines with J gene TRBJ1-4; D is uncertain. With 4 bases removed from V and 7 bases from J, the gap between germline ends came to 20 bases. The CDR3 sequence is 16 residues long. Looked up from germline, CDR1 is SGHRS and CDR2 is YFSETQ. CDR3 sequence reads: CASSQKISGFGEKLFF. The CDR3 bases are TGCGCCAGCAGCCAGAAGATTTCTGGGTTTGGTGAAAAACTGTTTTTT.